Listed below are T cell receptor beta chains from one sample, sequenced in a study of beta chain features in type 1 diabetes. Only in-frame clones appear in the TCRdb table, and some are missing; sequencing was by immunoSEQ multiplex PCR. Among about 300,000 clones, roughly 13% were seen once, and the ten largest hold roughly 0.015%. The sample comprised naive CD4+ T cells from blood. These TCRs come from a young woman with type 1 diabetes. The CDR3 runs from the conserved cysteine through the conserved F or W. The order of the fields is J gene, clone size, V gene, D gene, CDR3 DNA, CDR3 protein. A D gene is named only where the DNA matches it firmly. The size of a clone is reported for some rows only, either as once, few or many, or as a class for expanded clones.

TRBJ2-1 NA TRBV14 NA TGTGCCAGCAGCCCCCAGGGCAATGAGCAGTTCTTC CASSPQGNEQFF
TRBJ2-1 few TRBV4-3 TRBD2 TGCGCCAGCAGCCGCACTAGCGGGAGTTCCTACAATGAGCAGTTCTTC CASSRTSGSSYNEQFF
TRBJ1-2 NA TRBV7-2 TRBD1 TGTGCCAGCAGCGTGGGACAGGGCCTTACCTATGGCTACACCTTC CASSVGQGLTYGYTF
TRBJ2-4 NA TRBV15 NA TGTGCCACCAGCAGACCCATAGCCAAAAACATTCAGTACTTC CATSRPIAKNIQYF
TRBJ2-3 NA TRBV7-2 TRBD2 TGTGCCAGCAGCTTCGGGACTAGCGGGAGTAGAGGGCCCACAGATACGCAGTATTTT CASSFGTSGSRGPTDTQYF
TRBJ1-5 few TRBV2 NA TGTGCCAGCAGGGCAGGGTCTCAGCCCCAGCATTTT CASRAGSQPQHF
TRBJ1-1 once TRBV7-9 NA TGTGCCAGCAGCTTAGCGGGGAGCTCTTTCTTT CASSLAGSSFF
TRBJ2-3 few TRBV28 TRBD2 TGTGCCAGCATCTCTAGCGGGAGTGAGTATTTT CASISSGSEYF
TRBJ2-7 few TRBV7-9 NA TGTGCCAGCAGCTTAATGGCGGCAGGGAACTACGAGCAGTACTTC CASSLMAAGNYEQYF
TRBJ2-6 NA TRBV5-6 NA TGTGCCAGCAGCTTGGTGGCGGGGCACTCTGGGGCCAACGTCCTGACTTTC CASSLVAGHSGANVLTF
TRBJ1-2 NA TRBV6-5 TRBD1 TGTGCCAGCAGTTACTCGTACAGGGGCCATTATGGCTACACCTTC CASSYSYRGHYGYTF
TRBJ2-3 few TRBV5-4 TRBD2 TGTGCCAGCAGCTCTTATCGGACTAGCCCCACGGGGGATACGCAGTATTTT CASSSYRTSPTGDTQYF
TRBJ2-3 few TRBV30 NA TGTGCCTGGAGTGGAGTAGCGGGCACAGATACGCAGTATTTT CAWSGVAGTDTQYF
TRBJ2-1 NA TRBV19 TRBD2 TGTGCCAGTAGTACCCACGGGACTAGCCCCAATGAGCAGTTCTTC CASSTHGTSPNEQFF
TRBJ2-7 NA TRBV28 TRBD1 TGTGCCAGCAGTTTGCTGGACAGGGGACCCTACGAGCAGTACTTC CASSLLDRGPYEQYF
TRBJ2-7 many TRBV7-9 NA TGTGCCAGCAGCTCCGAGTCCCAGGTGCAGTACTTC CASSSESQVQYF
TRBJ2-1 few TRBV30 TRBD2 TGTGCCTGGAAATTCGAGGTAGCGGGATACAATGAGCAGTTCTTC CAWKFEVAGYNEQFF
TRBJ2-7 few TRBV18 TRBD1 TGTGCCAGCTCACCTTTCACCAGGACAGGGGGCAGCGAGCAGTACTTC CASSPFTRTGGSEQYF
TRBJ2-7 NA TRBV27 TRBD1 TGTGCCAGCAGTTGGGACAGGCCCTCTTTCTACGAGCAGTACTTC CASSWDRPSFYEQYF
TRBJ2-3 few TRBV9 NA TGTGCCAGCAGCGTAGCTACCCCAGATACGCAGTATTTT CASSVATPDTQYF
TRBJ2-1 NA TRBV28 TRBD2 TGTGCCAGCATCGGGGCCCAGGCGACAGCGGGAGTTTACAATGAGCAGTTCTTC CASIGAQATAGVYNEQFF
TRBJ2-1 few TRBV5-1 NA TGCGCCAGCAGCTTGGTGACCTCGGGTTACAATGAGCAGTTCTTC CASSLVTSGYNEQFF
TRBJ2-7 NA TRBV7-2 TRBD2 TGTGCCAGCAGCACGAGTGCTAGCGGGGTATACGAGCAGTACTTC CASSTSASGVYEQYF
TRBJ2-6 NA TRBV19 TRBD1 TGTGCCAGTGATATACTAGGGGGCGTTAAGCGGGCCAACGTCCTGACTTTC CASDILGGVKRANVLTF
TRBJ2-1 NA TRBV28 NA TGTGCCAGCAGTTTTTCAGGGGTTCCTAATGAGCAGTTCTTC CASSFSGVPNEQFF
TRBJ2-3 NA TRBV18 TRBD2 TGTGCCAGCTCGCTTAGCGGGATTGGCGATACGCAGTATTTT CASSLSGIGDTQYF
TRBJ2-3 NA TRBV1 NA TGCACCAGCAGCCGTGCCCTTCAAGCGGGAGAGGGCACAGATACGCAGTATTTT CTSSRALQAGEGTDTQYF
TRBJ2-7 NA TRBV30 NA TGTGCCTGGAGTGTATGGGGGGGCGAGGTGTACGAGCAGTACTTC CAWSVWGGEVYEQYF
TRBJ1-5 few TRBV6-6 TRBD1 TGTGCCAGCAGTCCCCCCGGGACAGGCAATCAGCCCCAGCATTTT CASSPPGTGNQPQHF
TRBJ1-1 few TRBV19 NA TGTGCCAGCAAGCTATCATCTGAAGCTTTCTTT CASKLSSEAFF
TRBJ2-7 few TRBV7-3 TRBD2 TGTGCCAGCAGCTCTCAAGGTGTGCGGGGGACCTACGAGCAGTACTTC CASSSQGVRGTYEQYF
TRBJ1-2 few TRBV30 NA TGTGCCTGGAACTCCTTCCGAGATACTAACTATGGCTACACCTTC CAWNSFRDTNYGYTF
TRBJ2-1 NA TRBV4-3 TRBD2 TGCGCCAGCAGCCAACGGACTAGCGGGGCCTACAATGAGCAGTTCTTC CASSQRTSGAYNEQFF
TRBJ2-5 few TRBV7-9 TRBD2 TGTGCCAGCAGCCCTGGACTAGCTGGAGAGACCCAGTACTTC CASSPGLAGETQYF
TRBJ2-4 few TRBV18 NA TGTGCCAGCTCATCGCTCCCGAGGACAGAAAACATTCAGTACTTC CASSSLPRTENIQYF
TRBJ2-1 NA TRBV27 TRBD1 TGTGCCAGCAGGCGACCTTCCTTGGACAGGGAATTCTTC CASRRPSLDREFF
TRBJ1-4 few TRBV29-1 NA TGCAGCGTTGCCAGGGGAGGGGAAAAACTGTTTTTT CSVARGGEKLFF